This record covers a single T cell receptor beta chain. This sample stems from a study of blood T cells in healthy people across ages. Through a sample-barcoded 5' primer and a J-beta primer mix, a second PCR was run for roughly 6 to 12 cycles. All samples gave at least 2.5 million CDR3-containing paired-end reads. TCRdb reanalysed the 5' RACE reads using MiXCR and keeps one entry per CDR3 protein. The sample includes fewer than 800,000 distinct CDR3 sequences, approximately 50% of them seen just once. V trimming: 3 bases; J trimming: 6 bases; junction bases outside the gene matches: 8. Germline loops: CDR1 MGHDK, CDR2 SYGVNS. The CDR3 length is 17 residues.

This chain uses TRBV25-1 with TRBJ2-1; TRBD2 agrees at 13 bases. The sequencing input was blood. The receptor's source is a woman aged 60-75 years in good health. The CDR3 region has the DNA TGTGCCAGCAGTGATCGACGACTAGCGGGAGGCCGCAATGAGCAGTTCTTC. Translation gives CASSDRRLAGGRNEQFF.